A single TCR beta chain is shown here with its context. Its antigen is currently unknown. This sample was taken from a study of TIL therapy for anti-PD-1-resistant metastatic lung cancer. Study-level information: Tumors had a median PD-L1 proportion score of 4.5% to 7%. Tumors carried a median 1.5 non-synonymous mutations per megabase.

CDR3 length: 15 residues. Germline V gene data show CDR1 as SEHNR and CDR2 as FQNEAQ (reference sequence). V was cut by 7 bases and J by 6 bases, with 20 bases left in between. The immunoSEQ assay was v3. Sequencing depth was around 2.2 million read pairs for survey level, roughly 4.5-6 million for deep. Clones were sequenced by immunoSEQ multiplex PCR, and TCRdb holds only the in-frame ones, with some missing. The sample comprises fewer than 40,000 clones, 74% of which are singletons, and approximately 2.5% rests with the top ten. General study findings and limits: This highly selected cohort may not generalize to typical lung cancer patients.

The time point denotes: pre-treatment sample, taken before nivolumab and TIL therapy. The clonotype originates from a woman aged 30 to 85 with non-small cell lung cancer. This chain joins TRBV7-9 and TRBJ2-3; D may correspond to TRBD1 or TRBD2 (6 bases each). The sample here was blood, taken at baseline. CDR3 bases: TGTGCCAGCACCTTCTGGACGAGGGGGGACGATACGCAGTATTTT. Translating it yields CASTFWTRGDDTQYF.